The rows below give T cell receptor beta chains drawn from one sample of a study of blood T cell repertoires in COVID-19. This table comes from immunoSEQ multiplex PCR, and its TCRdb copy is limited to in-frame clones, with some not included. Of under 450,000 clones listed, about 87% were seen once; the top ten hold 1.3%. Sequences were obtained from PBMCs or T cells enriched from blood (not recorded which). The receptors were gathered from a young man who had recovered from COVID-19. Each CDR3 is given with its conserved first and last residue. Each record gives: D gene, J gene, clone size, V gene, CDR3 DNA, CDR3 protein. D genes are given only for firm matches. Rows may omit the clone size; those that give it use once, few, many or a size class.

- | TRBJ1-1 | - | TRBV6-5 | TGTGCCAGCAGATTGAGGGCTGAAGCTTTCTTT | CASRLRAEAFF
- | TRBJ2-3 | - | TRBV15 | TGTGCCACCAGTCCGACCAGGGGTGGAGATACGCAGTATTTT | CATSPTRGGDTQYF
- | TRBJ2-1 | once | TRBV18 | TGTGCCAGCTCACCCCTGGGAGGAAGCGTCAATGAGCAGTTCTTC | CASSPLGGSVNEQFF
- | TRBJ1-1 | - | TRBV7-8 | TGTGCCAGCAGCTTAGGGGCTGTCACTGAAGCTTTCTTT | CASSLGAVTEAFF
TRBD1 | TRBJ1-6 | few | TRBV12-5 | TGTGCTAGTGGTTTGGTAGGGACAGGGGGCAAGTCCCTCCACTTT | CASGLVGTGGKSLHF
- | TRBJ1-1 | - | TRBV7-9 | TGTGCCAGCAGCTTAGAGACGGGGGGGTTTGCTTTCTTT | CASSLETGGFAFF
- | TRBJ2-3 | - | TRBV5-3 | TGTGCCAGAAGCTTTAGGCGGCGGTTCACAGATACGCAGTATTTT | CARSFRRRFTDTQYF
- | TRBJ1-1 | - | TRBV5-5 | TGTGCCAGCAGCCCGGGACAAATGAACACTGAAGCTTTCTTT | CASSPGQMNTEAFF
TRBD1 | TRBJ2-1 | - | TRBV6-2/TRBV6-3 | TGTGCCAGCAGTTCCGGGACAGGGGTTTACAATGAGCAGTTCTTC | CASSSGTGVYNEQFF
TRBD1 | TRBJ2-3 | - | TRBV3-1/TRBV3-2 | TGTGCCAGCAGCCAAACGACAGGGGATACGCAGTATTTT | CASSQTTGDTQYF
- | TRBJ1-1 | - | TRBV7-9 | TGTGCCAGCAGCCTAAGGACAGCTGAAGCTTTCTTT | CASSLRTAEAFF
TRBD1 | TRBJ1-2 | - | TRBV2 | TGTGCCAGCAGTCTGGACAGGAAGGGTCTTAACTATGGCTACACCTTC | CASSLDRKGLNYGYTF
- | TRBJ1-3 | once | TRBV18 | TGTGCCAGCTCACTTTACGACAGCTCTGGAAACACCATATATTTT | CASSLYDSSGNTIYF
- | TRBJ2-3 | - | TRBV29-1 | TGCAGCGGGAGTACAGATACGCAGTATTTT | CSGSTDTQYF
- | TRBJ1-2 | - | TRBV7-9 | TGTGCCAGCAGCTTAGCTCTTCCGGGAGCTTATGGCTACACCTTC | CASSLALPGAYGYTF
- | TRBJ1-4 | - | TRBV18 | TGTGCCAGCTCGGGACTGATCGATGAAAAACTGTTTTTT | CASSGLIDEKLFF
- | TRBJ1-2 | - | TRBV7-9 | TGTGCCAGCAGCTTGGAGACGCTTAATAACTATGGCTACACCTTC | CASSLETLNNYGYTF
- | TRBJ1-1 | - | TRBV5-1 | TGCGCCAGCCTCTTAGGTCCTGGAGACTTGCGGGGGGAAGCTTTCTTT | CASLLGPGDLRGEAFF
TRBD1 | TRBJ1-1 | - | TRBV7-6 | TGTGCCAGCAGCCCGGGACAGGGAGACACTGAAGCTTTCTTT | CASSPGQGDTEAFF
- | TRBJ1-3 | - | TRBV7-2 | TGTGCCAGCAGCTTAGCCGGAGCCTCTGGAAACACCATATATTTT | CASSLAGASGNTIYF
- | TRBJ1-4 | - | TRBV25-1 | TGTGCCAGTGGGGAAAGGGGAGGGGAAAAACTGTTTTTT | CASGERGGEKLFF
TRBD1 | TRBJ1-1 | once | TRBV7-9 | TGTGCCAGCAGCTACCCGGAGGGGGCAGGGACTGAAGCTTTCTTT | CASSYPEGAGTEAFF
TRBD1 | TRBJ2-3 | - | TRBV7-9 | TGTGCCAGCAGCTTAGGCGAAATAAAGGGGGCCAGCCGCACAGATACGCAGTATTTT | CASSLGEIKGASRTDTQYF
TRBD2 | TRBJ2-7 | - | TRBV6-5 | TGTGCCAGCAGACCACTAGCGGGGCTGGACGAGCAGTACTTC | CASRPLAGLDEQYF
- | TRBJ1-4 | - | TRBV13 | TGTGCCAGCAGCTCCCGGGGCCGGGGGGGAGATGAAAAACTGTTTTTT | CASSSRGRGGDEKLFF
- | TRBJ2-7 | - | TRBV20-1 | TGCAGTGCTAGTCCCGAGTGGGACCGGGAGATTTACGAGCAGTACTTC | CSASPEWDREIYEQYF
- | TRBJ1-4 | - | TRBV10-3 | TGTGCCAGCAGACGGGACAAAACTAATGAAAAACTGTTTTTT | CASRRDKTNEKLFF
TRBD1 | TRBJ1-1 | once | TRBV4-1 | TGCGCCAGCAGCCAAAGAGGACAGGGGGCGGGGAACACTGAAGCTTTCTTT | CASSQRGQGAGNTEAFF
- | TRBJ2-2 | - | TRBV21-1 | TGTGCCAGCAGCGTAGACAGGGGGGCCGGGGAGCTGTTTTTT | CASSVDRGAGELFF
TRBD1 | TRBJ1-2 | - | TRBV30 | TGTGCCTGGAGTTCTGGACAGGGGGCAAAGGGCTACACCTTC | CAWSSGQGAKGYTF
- | TRBJ2-5 | - | TRBV4-1 | TGCGCCAGCAGCCAAGATGGGCGGGCCCAAGAGACCCAGTACTTC | CASSQDGRAQETQYF
- | TRBJ2-6 | - | TRBV5-1 | TGCGCCAGCAGCTTGGGCGACTACTCTGGGGCCAACGTCCTGACTTTC | CASSLGDYSGANVLTF
- | TRBJ2-7 | - | TRBV19 | TGTGCCAGTAGTCCTTATCACAGAGGGCCCTACGAGCAGTACTTC | CASSPYHRGPYEQYF
TRBD1 | TRBJ1-1 | - | TRBV29-1 | TGCAGCGCCGCCCCACAGGGGGAAGCTTTCTTT | CSAAPQGEAFF
TRBD1 | TRBJ1-6 | - | TRBV19 | TGTGCCAGTAGTAGGGACAGATATAATTCACCCCTCCACTTT | CASSRDRYNSPLHF
- | TRBJ1-5 | - | TRBV5-1 | TGCGCCAGCAGCGTAGGCGGGGGAGGTAGCAATCAGCCCCAGCATTTT | CASSVGGGGSNQPQHF
- | TRBJ1-5 | once | TRBV5-1 | TGCGCCAGCAGCCCAAGCGGGGGCAGTCAGCCCCAGCATTTT | CASSPSGGSQPQHF
TRBD1 | TRBJ2-2 | - | TRBV5-1 | TGCGCCAGCAGCTTGGCTGGTACCGGGACAGTGACCGGGGAGCTGTTTTTT | CASSLAGTGTVTGELFF
TRBD1 | TRBJ2-2 | - | TRBV6-5 | TGTGCCAGCAGTCGGGGACAGGGAGGGACCGGGGAGCTGTTTTTT | CASSRGQGGTGELFF
- | TRBJ1-1 | - | TRBV11-3 | TGTGCCAGCAGCTTAGCAGGGAACGCTGAAGCTTTCTTT | CASSLAGNAEAFF
TRBD1 | TRBJ1-1 | - | TRBV14 | TGTGCCAGCAGCCCCAGGGGGGCGGGAAACACTGAAGCTTTCTTT | CASSPRGAGNTEAFF
- | TRBJ1-4 | - | TRBV20-1 | TGCAGTGCCCCGGTATGGGAAAAACTGTTTTTT | CSAPVWEKLFF
TRBD1 | TRBJ1-1 | - | TRBV11-3 | TGTGCCAGCAGCCCCGGGACAGGCGTCACTGAAGCTTTCTTT | CASSPGTGVTEAFF
- | TRBJ1-4 | once | TRBV5-1 | TGCGCCAGCAGCTCGGGACAAGCCTCGGGAAAACTGTTTTTT | CASSSGQASGKLFF
- | TRBJ2-7 | - | TRBV3-1/TRBV3-2 | TGTGCCAGCAGCCAAGATAGAGGAGCCTACGAGCAGTACTTC | CASSQDRGAYEQYF
TRBD1 | TRBJ1-1 | few | TRBV13 | TGTGCCAGCAGCTTATACAGGGGGAACACTGAAGCTTTCTTT | CASSLYRGNTEAFF
- | TRBJ1-5 | - | TRBV5-5 | TGTGCCAGCAGCCCCGACAGTCTCAATCAGCCCCAGCATTTT | CASSPDSLNQPQHF
- | TRBJ1-1 | - | TRBV5-4 | TGTGCCAGCAGCTTGGCTTCAGGGGTGAACACTGAAGCTTTCTTT | CASSLASGVNTEAFF
TRBD1 | TRBJ1-1 | medium-sized | TRBV6-2/TRBV6-3 | TGTGCCAGCAGTTACTGGGCGACAGGGAGTGAAGCTTTCTTT | CASSYWATGSEAFF
- | TRBJ2-2 | - | TRBV6-2/TRBV6-3 | TGTGCCAGCAGTTCAGGGGAACACACCGGGGAGCTGTTTTTT | CASSSGEHTGELFF
- | TRBJ2-2 | - | TRBV29-1 | TGCAGCGTTGGACGGGGTTCCGGGGAGCTGTTTTTT | CSVGRGSGELFF
TRBD1 | TRBJ2-2 | - | TRBV27 | TGTGCCAGCAGAACCGGGACAGGGTTCACCGGGGAGCTGTTTTTT | CASRTGTGFTGELFF
- | TRBJ2-3 | - | TRBV10-3 | TGTGCCATCAGAGGGGGGGGCACAGATACGCAGTATTTT | CAIRGGGTDTQYF
TRBD2 | TRBJ2-3 | - | TRBV6-4 | TGTGCCAGCAGTGACCTAGCGGGGGGGAGCACAGATACGCAGTATTTT | CASSDLAGGSTDTQYF